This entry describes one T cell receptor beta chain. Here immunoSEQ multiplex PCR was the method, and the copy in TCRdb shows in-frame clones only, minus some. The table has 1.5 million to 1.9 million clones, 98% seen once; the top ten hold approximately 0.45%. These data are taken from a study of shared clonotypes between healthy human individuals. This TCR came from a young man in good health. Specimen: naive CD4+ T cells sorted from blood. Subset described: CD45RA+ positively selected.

The CDR3 region has the DNA TGTGCCAGCAGCGTAGGGACTAGCGGGGGAGCTCAGCAGTTCTTC. Translated: CASSVGTSGGAQQFF. The chain carries TRBV9 and TRBJ2-1, with TRBD2 identical over 13 bases. This CDR3 region has 15 residues. Germline-derived CDR1 and CDR2 are SGDLS and YYNGEE. Trimming removed 0 bases from V and 11 bases from J; junction bases left unmatched: 5.